This TCR beta chain comes out of a study of T cells in Graves' hyperthyroidism and ophthalmopathy. This clonotype has at least ten counts. As yet, its antigen is unknown. Amplified TCR beta CDR3 regions came from RNA transcripts. The HTBI primer set was used in a first-round RT-PCR of the TCR CDR3. Each CDR3 protein gets one entry after TCRdb re-called the multiplex PCR reads with MiXCR. Of 250,000 to 300,000 distinct CDR3 sequences listed, roughly 15% are singletons. This CDR3 region has 14 residues. With 2 bases removed from V and 5 bases from J, the gap between germline ends came to 9 bases. Germline V gene lookup returns CDR1 SGHTA and CDR2 FQGTGA. Preceding any ophthalmopathy symptoms, the blood sample dates from first hyperthyroidism diagnosis. Study-level findings and limits: The model made its ophthalmopathy prediction, and onset followed a median about 6 months later.

The source of this sequence is a woman between 40 and 55 years old with Graves' hyperthyroidism that later progressed to Graves' ophthalmopathy. Input material: blood. The chain joins TRBV7-3 to TRBJ2-2; unclear D gene. The CDR3 region is CASSLASTTGELFF. DNA of the CDR3: TGTGCCAGCAGCTTAGCGTCGACGACCGGGGAGCTGTTTTTT. Looking up the rest from reference TRBV7-3 and TRBJ2-2 gives the full variable domain: GAGVSQTPSNKVTEKGKYVELRCDPISGHTALYWYRQSLGQGPEFLIYFQGTGAADDSGLPNDRFFAVRPEGSVSTLKIQRTERGDSAVYLCASSLASTTGELFFGEGSRLTVL.